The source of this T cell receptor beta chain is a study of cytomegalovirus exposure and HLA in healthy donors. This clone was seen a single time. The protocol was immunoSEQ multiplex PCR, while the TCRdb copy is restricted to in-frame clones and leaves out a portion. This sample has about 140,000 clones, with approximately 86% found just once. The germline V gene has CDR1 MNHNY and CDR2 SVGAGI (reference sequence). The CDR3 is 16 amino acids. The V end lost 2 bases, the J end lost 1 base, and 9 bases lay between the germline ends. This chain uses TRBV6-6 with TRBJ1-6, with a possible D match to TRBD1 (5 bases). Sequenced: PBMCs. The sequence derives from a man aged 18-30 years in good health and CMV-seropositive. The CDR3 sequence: CASSYGGGSYNSPLHF. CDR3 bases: TGTGCCAGCAGTTACGGGGGGGGTTCCTATAATTCACCCCTCCACTTT.